This passage covers 20 T cell receptor beta chains from one sample sequenced in a study of blood T cell repertoires in COVID-19. Some clones are missing from TCRdb's copy, which holds only in-frame ones; the method was immunoSEQ multiplex PCR. The sample has about 200,000 clones; about 80% are singletons. Sample: PBMCs or T cells enriched from blood (not recorded which). These TCRs come from a man aged 35 to 55 who had recovered from COVID-19.

The rearrangement uses TRBV7-2 and TRBJ2-1; TRBD1 might be the D (5 bases). V was cut by 2 bases and J by 9 bases, with 11 bases left in between. This CDR3 has 13 amino acids. Germline lookup yields CDR1 SGHTA and CDR2 FQGNSA. CDR3 residues: CASSLLTRGEQFF. The CDR3 DNA reads as TGTGCCAGCAGCTTACTGACAAGGGGTGAGCAGTTCTTC. Using reference TRBV7-2 and TRBJ2-1 for the parts outside the CDR3, the full variable domain is GAGVSQSPSNKVTEKGKDVELRCDPISGHTALYWYRQSLGQGLEFLIYFQGNSAPDKSGLPSDRFSAERTGGSVSTLTIQRTQQEDSAVYLCASSLLTRGEQFFGPGTRLTVL.

The V call is TRBV18, the J call TRBJ2-1; no reliable D call. The CDR3 contains 14 residues. Germline loops: CDR1 KGHSH, CDR2 LQKENI. The V and J ends lost 2 bases and 5 bases respectively, with 10 bases between them. In nucleotides, the CDR3 is TGTGCCAGCTCACCAATAAACATCGACAATGAGCAGTTCTTC. It encodes CASSPINIDNEQFF.

Points on this clone: An end of the junction does not agree with germline; a read error may underlie this. The identical CDR3 is also encoded by other nucleotide sequences in the sample. The chain links TRBV7-2 to TRBJ1-5, with D possibly being TRBD1 (6 bases). Per the germline V gene, CDR1 is SGHTA and CDR2 is FQGNSA. The CDR3 is 15 amino acids. CDR3 residues: CASSLGTGKNQPQHF. The CDR3 DNA sequence: TGTGCCAGCAGCTTAGGTACAGGGAAAAATCAACCCCAGCATTTT.

The chain recombines TRBV5-6 with TRBJ2-7; D is perhaps TRBD2 (5 bases). The CDR3 runs to 14 residues. V lost 0 bases, J lost 0 bases, and 7 bases lay in between. Germline V CDR1 and CDR2: SGHDT, YYEEEE. The CDR3: CASSLAGSSYEQYF. Here the CDR3 DNA reads TGTGCCAGCAGCTTGGCGGGGAGCTCCTACGAGCAGTACTTC.

This chain links TRBV28 with TRBJ1-3; no definite D call. CDR3 length: 11 amino acids. V was cut by 6 bases and J by 8 bases, with 8 bases left in between. Germline CDR1 is MDHEN and CDR2 is SYDVKM. The CDR3 loop is CASSRRDTIYF. CDR3 DNA: TGTGCCAGCAGCCGCCGGGACACCATATATTTT.

The CDR3 nucleotides read TGCGCCAGCAGCTTGGGAACTACAGGGAATTTTGGAAACACCATATATTTT. Translating it yields CASSLGTTGNFGNTIYF. The rearrangement joins TRBV5-1 to TRBJ1-3; TRBD1 might be the D (6 bases). Germline V gene lookup returns CDR1 SGHRS and CDR2 YFSETQ. The CDR3 loop spans 17 amino acids. V was cut by 0 bases and J by 3 bases, with 16 bases left in between. Complete variable domain (other parts from reference TRBV5-1 and TRBJ1-3): KAGVTQTPRYLIKTRGQQVTLSCSPISGHRSVSWYQQTPGQGLQFLFEYFSETQRNKGNFPGRFSGRQFSNSRSEMNVSTLELGDSALYLCASSLGTTGNFGNTIYFGEGSWLTVV.

J is TRBJ2-7 and V is TRBV28, with 11 bases matching TRBD1. Trimming removed 6 bases from V and 2 bases from J; junction bases left unmatched: 9. CDR3 size: 16 residues. Germline values: CDR1 MDHEN, CDR2 SYDVKM. The CDR3: CASSLEPGQGAYEQYF. In DNA, the CDR3 is TGTGCCAGCAGCTTAGAACCGGGACAGGGGGCCTACGAGCAGTACTTC.

This clone was seen a single time. The chain employs TRBV28 and TRBJ1-2; TRBD1 is a possible D gene (5 bases). V was trimmed by 6 bases and J by 1 base, leaving 18 bases between them. The CDR3 has 16 residues. Germline assignment: CDR1 MDHEN and CDR2 SYDVKM. The CDR3 region has the DNA TGTGCCAGCAGATCCCCCGGGCAGGGAATTAACTATGGCTACACCTTC. Translated, it gives CASRSPGQGINYGYTF.

This clone was picked up one time. The genes are TRBV5-6 and TRBJ1-2, with 7 bases that match TRBD1. This CDR3 has 14 residues. Germline V gene data show CDR1 as SGHDT and CDR2 as YYEEEE. The trim removed 4 bases at V and 9 bases at J, leaving 12 bases unmatched. The CDR3: CASSKGADIASYTF. CDR3 in DNA: TGTGCCAGCAGCAAGGGGGCGGACATAGCAAGCTACACCTTC.

This clone was seen just once. The CDR3 DNA is TGTGCCAGCAGGCTCGGGACTAGCGCCAGCACAGATACGCAGTATTTT. Translation: CASRLGTSASTDTQYF. V and J are TRBV7-2 and TRBJ2-3, with 10 bases fitting TRBD2. Germline values: CDR1 SGHTA, CDR2 FQGNSA. Trimming at V came to 6 bases and at J to 0 bases, leaving 6 bases not matched to a gene. The CDR3 is 16 amino acids. Full variable domain (rest looked up from reference TRBV7-2 and TRBJ2-3): GAGVSQSPSNKVTEKGKDVELRCDPISGHTALYWYRQSLGQGLEFLIYFQGNSAPDKSGLPSDRFSAERTGGSVSTLTIQRTQQEDSAVYLCASRLGTSASTDTQYFGPGTRLTVL.

This clone was observed a handful of times. V is TRBV30 and J is TRBJ1-1; tentative D call: TRBD1 (6 bases). The V end lost 2 bases, the J end lost 3 bases, and 10 bases lay between the germline ends. The germline CDR1 and CDR2 sequences are GTSNPN and SVGIG (reference sequence). CDR3 size: 13 residues. DNA for the CDR3: TGTGCCTGGAGTACACAGGGACACACTGAAGCTTTCTTT. Translated, it gives CAWSTQGHTEAFF.

The V gene is TRBV7-2, the J gene TRBJ1-2; possibly TRBD1 for D (5 bases). Germline loops: CDR1 SGHTA, CDR2 FQGNSA. This CDR3 region has 16 residues. The V gene lost 5 bases and the J gene lost 5 bases, with 21 bases spanning the gap. The CDR3 DNA reads as TGTGCCAGCAGCCTCTCCAACCCGGGACTCGCTTATGGCTACACCTTC. Amino acids: CASSLSNPGLAYGYTF.

The chain carries TRBV28 and TRBJ1-6, with TRBD1 identical over 9 bases. The length of the CDR3 is 15 residues. V shed 6 bases, J shed 7 bases, and the junction held 7 bases outside the gene matches. Per the germline V gene, CDR1 is MDHEN and CDR2 is SYDVKM. The CDR3 DNA is TGTGCCAGCAGGCCAACGGACAGGGGAAATTCACCCCTCCACTTT. It codes for CASRPTDRGNSPLHF.

The count of this clone is one. The rearrangement links TRBV5-1 to TRBJ2-7; 7 nucleotides match TRBD1. CDR1 and CDR2 (germline): SGHRS, YFSETQ. CDR3 length: 13 residues. V shed 0 bases and J 4 bases; nucleotides not matched to a gene: 1. DNA of the CDR3: TGCGCCAGCAGCTTGGGGGACAGATACGAGCAGTACTTC. Residues: CASSLGDRYEQYF.

V and J are TRBV27 and TRBJ1-1, with D possibly TRBD1 on 6 matching bases. The germline V and J ends were trimmed by 0 bases and 3 bases, with 17 bases remaining between them. The length of the CDR3 is 17 residues. CDR1 MNHEY and CDR2 SMNVEV come from the germline V gene (reference sequence). The CDR3 region is CASSLSSRGASYTEAFF. The DNA for the CDR3 is TGTGCCAGCAGTTTATCGTCCCGGGGGGCTAGTTACACTGAAGCTTTCTTT.

This clone came up a few times. The chain links TRBV25-1 to TRBJ2-2; D is perhaps TRBD1 (6 bases). Trimming removed 5 bases at V and 4 bases at J, with 14 bases between. Germline V gene data show CDR1 as MGHDK and CDR2 as SYGVNS. The CDR3 has 15 amino acids. The CDR3 spells CASSPMGAFTGELFF. The CDR3 DNA is TGTGCCAGCAGTCCCATGGGGGCCTTCACCGGGGAGCTGTTTTTT.

This clone was seen only once. The chain links TRBV12-3 or TRBV12-4 to TRBJ1-1, with 7 bases identical to TRBD1. The CDR3 has 13 residues. J gave up 5 bases and V 6 bases, and 6 bases lay outside the gene matches. The CDR3 bases are TGTGCCAGCAGCCGGACAGGCTGGACTGAAGCTTTCTTT. Its translation: CASSRTGWTEAFF.

This rearrangement joins TRBV5-1 to TRBJ2-2; 12 bases line up with TRBD1. Germline CDR1 reads SGHRS; CDR2 reads YFSETQ. The V and J ends lost 3 bases and 1 base, in that order; junction bases with no gene match: 10. The CDR3 runs to 19 residues. The CDR3 nucleotides read TGCGCCAGCAGCTCATCGGGACAGGGGGCGCAAAGGAACACCGGGGAGCTGTTTTTT. Its translation is CASSSSGQGAQRNTGELFF.

The chain recombines TRBV10-3 with TRBJ1-3; D gene ambiguous. The CDR3 covers 13 residues. CDR1 and CDR2 (germline): ENHRY, SYGVKD. The V end was cut by 4 bases, the J end by 0 bases, with 4 bases between. CDR3: CAISAGSGNTIYF. DNA of the CDR3: TGTGCCATCAGTGCAGGCTCTGGAAACACCATATATTTT.

The chain is built from TRBV15 and TRBJ2-3, with a possible D match to TRBD2 (5 bases). The germline V and J ends were trimmed by 1 base and 2 bases, with 10 bases remaining between them. CDR1 and CDR2 from the germline V gene are LNHNV and YYDKDF (reference sequence). The CDR3 extends over 15 amino acids. The CDR3 is CATSRVGLLTDTQYF. The CDR3 nucleotides are TGTGCCACCAGCAGAGTCGGACTTCTCACAGATACGCAGTATTTT.